This TCR beta chain was documented in a study of blood T cell repertoires in COVID-19. The data were produced by immunoSEQ multiplex PCR, yet TCRdb's version contains in-frame clones alone and is incomplete. The sample has 200,000 to 250,000 clones, around 80% seen once. CDR1 and CDR2 (germline): SEHNR, FQNEAQ (reference sequence). The CDR3 covers 16 residues. V was pared by 5 bases and J by 4 bases, with 5 bases of the junction left unmatched. This sequence originates from a man in his forties who had recovered from COVID-19. The chain links TRBV7-9 to TRBJ2-5, with TRBD2 identical over 15 bases. Sequences were obtained from PBMCs or T cells enriched from blood (not recorded which). CDR3 nucleotides: TGTGCCAGCAGCAGGACTAGCGGGGGGGCCGGAGAGACCCAGTACTTC. Translation gives CASSRTSGGAGETQYF.